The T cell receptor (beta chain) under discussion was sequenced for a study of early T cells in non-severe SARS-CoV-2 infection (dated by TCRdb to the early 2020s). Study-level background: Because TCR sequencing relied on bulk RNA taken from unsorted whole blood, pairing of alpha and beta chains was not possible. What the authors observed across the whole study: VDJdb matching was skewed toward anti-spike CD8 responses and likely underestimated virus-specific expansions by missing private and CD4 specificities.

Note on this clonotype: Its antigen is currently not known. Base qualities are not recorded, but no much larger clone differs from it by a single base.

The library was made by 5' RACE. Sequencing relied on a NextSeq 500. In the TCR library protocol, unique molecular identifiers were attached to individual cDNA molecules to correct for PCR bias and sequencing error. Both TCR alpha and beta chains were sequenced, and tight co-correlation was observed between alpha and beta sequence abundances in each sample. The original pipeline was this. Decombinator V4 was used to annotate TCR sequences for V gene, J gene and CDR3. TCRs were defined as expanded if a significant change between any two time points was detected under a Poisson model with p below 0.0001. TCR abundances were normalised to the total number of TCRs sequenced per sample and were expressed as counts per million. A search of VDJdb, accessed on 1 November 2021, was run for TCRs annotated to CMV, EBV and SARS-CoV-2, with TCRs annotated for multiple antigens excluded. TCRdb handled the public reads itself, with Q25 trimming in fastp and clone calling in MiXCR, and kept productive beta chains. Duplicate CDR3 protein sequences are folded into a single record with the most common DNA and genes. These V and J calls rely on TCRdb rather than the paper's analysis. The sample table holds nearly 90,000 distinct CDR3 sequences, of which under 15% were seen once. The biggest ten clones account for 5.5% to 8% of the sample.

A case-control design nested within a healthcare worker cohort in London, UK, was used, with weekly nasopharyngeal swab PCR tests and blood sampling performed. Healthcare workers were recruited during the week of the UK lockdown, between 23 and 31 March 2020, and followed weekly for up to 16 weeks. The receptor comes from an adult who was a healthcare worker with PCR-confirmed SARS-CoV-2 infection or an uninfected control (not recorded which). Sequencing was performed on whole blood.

The CDR3: CASSRTTYEQYF. In nucleotides, the sequence is TGTGCCAGCAGCCGAACGACCTACGAGCAGTACTTC. This chain joins TRBV28 to TRBJ2-7, with no reliable assignment of the D segment. From cysteine to phenylalanine, the CDR3 is 12 amino acids long. Only the CDR3 portion is preserved as DNA: 36 bases, with reading frame beginning at the first base. The junction carries 8 bases between V and J, which are trimmed by 6 bases and 2 bases respectively. The germline V gene gives CDR1 as MDHEN and CDR2 as SYDVKM.